This passage covers 22 T cell receptor beta chains from one sample sequenced in a study of CD8 T cells in Susac syndrome. The RNA input was about 0.5 to 1 ug, and it was reverse transcribed with random hexamers. TCRdb re-called the immunoSEQ multiplex PCR reads with MiXCR, one entry per CDR3 protein. Of approximately 190,000 distinct CDR3 sequences listed, approximately 93% are singletons. Sequencing used CD4+ T cells from PBMCs. The origin of the receptors is a human donor in good health.

The chain employs TRBV6-5 and TRBJ1-4, with D uncertain. V lost 2 bases and J lost 0, with 4 bases in between. This CDR3 is 14 amino acids long. Germline CDR1 reads MNHEY; CDR2 reads SVGAGI. CDR3 residues: CASSYDATNEKLFF. CDR3 nucleotides: TGTGCCAGCAGTTACGACGCAACTAATGAAAAACTGTTTTTT.

This clonotype has only one observation. The CDR3 coding sequence is TGTGCCTGGAACCCCAGGAGGGGGGCCGAGCAGTACTTC. Its protein is CAWNPRRGAEQYF. J is TRBJ2-7 and V is TRBV30; TRBD1 or TRBD2 may be the D gene (6 bases each). Trimming pared 4 bases from V and 6 bases from J, leaving 16 bases between. CDR1 and CDR2 (germline): GTSNPN, SVGIG (reference sequence). The CDR3 has 13 residues.

The V and J genes are TRBV29-1 and TRBJ1-1; D remains unclear. CDR3 length: 10 residues. Per the germline V gene, CDR1 is SQVTM and CDR2 is ANQGSEA. The V end lost 4 bases, the J end lost 11 bases, and 11 bases lay between the germline ends. The CDR3 nucleotides are TGCAGCGTTGTCCAGAGGGAGGCTTTCTTT. Its protein product is CSVVQREAFF.

The chain employs TRBV29-1 and TRBJ2-2; 10 nucleotides match TRBD1. Per the germline V gene, CDR1 is SQVTM and CDR2 is ANQGSEA. There are 16 residues in the CDR3. The trim removed 5 bases at V and 2 bases at J, leaving 8 bases unmatched. CDR3 loop: CSVILRDRGNTGELFF. The DNA of the CDR3 is TGCAGCGTTATTCTCCGGGACAGGGGTAACACCGGGGAGCTGTTTTTT.

The V gene is TRBV5-1, the J gene TRBJ2-7, with D unresolved. The CDR3 sequence is 13 residues long. From germline, CDR1 is SGHRS and CDR2 YFSETQ. The ends were cut back, 0 bases at V and 5 bases at J, with 9 bases in the middle. CDR3 nucleotides: TGCGCCAGCAGCTTGGAAAATTGGAACGAGCAGTACTTC. It codes for CASSLENWNEQYF.

The chain carries TRBV5-1 and TRBJ1-6; D possibly corresponds to TRBD1 (6 bases). This CDR3 region has 15 residues. V was shortened by 0 bases and J by 10 bases, with 14 bases between the two germline ends. Germline-derived CDR1 and CDR2 are SGHRS and YFSETQ. The CDR3 sequence is CASSLAQGTNSPLHF. The CDR3 DNA reads as TGCGCCAGCAGCTTGGCACAGGGAACTAACTCACCCCTCCACTTT.

For the CDR3, the DNA is TGTGCCAGCACCCAGGGGGCTTCCAATCAGCCCCAGCATTTT. Translation gives CASTQGASNQPQHF. The chain has TRBV12-3 or TRBV12-4 and TRBJ1-5; 8 positions agree with TRBD1. V shed 7 bases and J 3 bases; nucleotides not matched to a gene: 5. CDR3 length: 14 amino acids.

This sequence joins TRBV19 and TRBJ1-5; D remains ambiguous. CDR3 length equals 14 residues. Germline V lookup: CDR1 LNHDA, CDR2 SQIVND (reference sequence). V was cut by 6 bases and J by 3 bases, with 12 bases left in between. Here the CDR3 DNA reads TGTGCCAGTAGCACTAAATCATCCAATCAGCCCCAGCATTTT. Protein product: CASSTKSSNQPQHF. The whole variable domain, filled in from reference TRBV19 and TRBJ1-5, reads DGGITQSPKYLFRKEGQNVTLSCEQNLNHDAMYWYRQDPGQGLRLIYYSQIVNDFQKGDIAEGYSVSREKKESFPLTVTSAQKNPTAFYLCASSTKSSNQPQHFGDGTRLSIL.

In nucleotides, the CDR3 is TGTGCCAGCAGCGACAGGCGGCTGCCATATGGCTACACCTTC. This encodes CASSDRRLPYGYTF. V usage is TRBV6-5 and J usage is TRBJ1-2, with a weak D call TRBD1 (6 bases). The CDR3 runs to 14 residues. Per germline, CDR1 MNHEY and CDR2 SVGAGI. Trimming removed 6 bases from V and 5 bases from J, with 16 bases in between.

The rearrangement joins TRBV7-8 to TRBJ2-3, with D possibly being TRBD1 (6 bases). Deletions cut 3 bases from V and 8 bases from J, with 15 bases between. The germline V gene has CDR1 SGHVS and CDR2 FQNEAQ. This CDR3 region has 14 residues. The CDR3: CASSFNRALGTQYF. The CDR3 region has the DNA TGTGCCAGCAGCTTTAACAGGGCGTTGGGTACGCAGTATTTT.

The CDR3 nucleotides are TGTGCCAGCCCTCGGGCGGGGACCACCGGGGAGCTGTTTTTT. Amino acids: CASPRAGTTGELFF. The chain joins TRBV12-3 or TRBV12-4 to TRBJ2-2, with a tentative D call TRBD2 (6 bases). V was trimmed by 8 bases and J by 4 bases, leaving 14 bases between them. The CDR3 has 14 amino acids.

V and J are TRBV5-1 and TRBJ2-1; a weak D match, TRBD2 (5 bases). Trimming pared 0 bases from V and 2 bases from J, leaving 12 bases between. The CDR3 consists of 16 residues. Per germline, CDR1 SGHRS and CDR2 YFSETQ. DNA for the CDR3: TGCGCCAGCAGCTTGGCGGGAAGGCAGACCTACAATGAGCAGTTCTTC. Encoded protein: CASSLAGRQTYNEQFF.

The chain combines TRBV24-1 with TRBJ1-5, with 12 bases fitting TRBD1. J lost 11 bases, V lost 4 bases, and 11 bases had no gene match. Germline CDR1 reads KGHDR; CDR2 reads SFDVKD. This CDR3 spans 16 amino acids. The CDR3 is CATSETGTGGRKAQHF. CDR3 sequence (DNA): TGTGCCACCAGTGAAACCGGGACAGGGGGCCGTAAGGCCCAGCATTTT.

This chain joins TRBV5-1 and TRBJ1-2; TRBD1 matches at 7 bases. The CDR3 has 15 amino acids. V shed 4 bases and J 5 bases; nucleotides not matched to a gene: 11. Germline assignment: CDR1 SGHRS and CDR2 YFSETQ. CDR3 region: CASSPTRQGEYGYTF. The CDR3 DNA reads as TGCGCCAGCAGCCCGACAAGACAGGGAGAGTATGGCTACACCTTC.

The chain links TRBV7-9 to TRBJ2-5; 7 nucleotides line up with TRBD2. Germline loops: CDR1 SEHNR, CDR2 FQNEAQ (reference sequence). The length of the CDR3 is 17 residues. V was clipped by 2 bases and J by 4 bases; unmatched bases: 13. CDR3 in DNA: TGTGCCAGCAGCTTAATTGCTAGCGGTGATGGTGGAGAGACCCAGTACTTC. Amino acid sequence: CASSLIASGDGGETQYF.

V and J are TRBV10-3 and TRBJ2-1, with 7 bases identical to TRBD2. The CDR3 covers 14 residues. The germline V gene encodes CDR1 ENHRY and CDR2 SYGVKD. V dropped 6 bases and J dropped 1; count of bases not matched to a gene: 3. In nucleotides, the CDR3 is TGTGCCATCAGGGGCGGGGGTTCCTACAATGAGCAGTTCTTC. Translating gives CAIRGGGSYNEQFF.

The V and J genes are TRBV5-1 and TRBJ2-2, with 9 positions matching TRBD1. The V and J ends lost 1 base and 4 bases, in that order; junction bases with no gene match: 5. This CDR3 comprises 16 residues. Germline V gives CDR1 SGHRS, CDR2 YFSETQ. CDR3 amino acids: CASSLMTGGTTGELFF. Written as DNA, the CDR3 is TGCGCCAGCAGCTTGATGACAGGGGGTACCACCGGGGAGCTGTTTTTT. The full variable domain, completed using reference TRBV5-1 and TRBJ2-2, is KAGVTQTPRYLIKTRGQQVTLSCSPISGHRSVSWYQQTPGQGLQFLFEYFSETQRNKGNFPGRFSGRQFSNSRSEMNVSTLELGDSALYLCASSLMTGGTTGELFFGEGSRLTVL.

The chain employs TRBV3-1 and TRBJ1-2; D gene uncertain. Germline values: CDR1 LGHDT, CDR2 YNNKEL (reference sequence). The V end was cut by 1 base, the J end by 7 bases, with 7 bases between. The CDR3 runs to 12 residues. The CDR3 here is CASSQGALGYTF. In DNA form, the CDR3 reads TGTGCCAGCAGCCAAGGGGCCCTTGGCTACACCTTC.

This clonotype was recorded once. The gene calls are TRBV29-1 and TRBJ2-4; 7 nucleotides agree with TRBD1. Looked up from germline, CDR1 is SQVTM and CDR2 is ANQGSEA. With V trimmed by 4 bases and J by 0 bases, 6 bases remained unmatched. The CDR3 totals 15 residues. The CDR3 spells CSVGTTGVAKNIQYF. The CDR3 nucleotides read TGCAGCGTTGGAACAACAGGGGTAGCCAAAAACATTCAGTACTTC.

This sequence joins TRBV28 and TRBJ2-5, with a possible D match to TRBD1 (6 bases). The V gene's germline CDR1 is MDHEN and CDR2 SYDVKM. V shed 11 bases and J shed 4 bases, with 20 bases lying between them. The CDR3 consists of 14 residues. CDR3 nucleotide sequence: TGTGCCTCCCGGGCAGGGGTGGTGGGAGAGACCCAGTACTTC. The encoded protein is CASRAGVVGETQYF.

The gene calls are TRBV19 and TRBJ1-5; TRBD1 matches at 8 bases. Trimming at V came to 6 bases and at J to 3 bases, leaving 13 bases not matched to a gene. The CDR3 consists of 17 residues. Germline CDR1 LNHDA, CDR2 SQIVND (reference sequence). In DNA form, the CDR3 reads TGTGCCAGTAGAATTCAGGGGGCGACCGTTTCCAATCAGCCCCAGCATTTT. As protein: CASRIQGATVSNQPQHF.

V and J are TRBV29-1 and TRBJ1-3; D remains ambiguous. Trimming cost V 4 bases and J 0 bases, with 7 bases left between them. This CDR3 spans 13 amino acids. Germline lookup yields CDR1 SQVTM and CDR2 ANQGSEA. The CDR3 DNA reads TGCAGCGTTGGGGGTAGCTCTGGAAACACCATATATTTT. It yields the protein CSVGGSSGNTIYF.